This entry is about one T cell receptor beta chain. Which antigen it targets is not known. No base-level quality is on record; no much larger clone is a single base apart. This entry comes from a study of blood T cell repertoires in COVID-19 (dated by TCRdb to about 2020). With regard to the full study: Collaborator samples came from the United States, Italy and Spain and covered acute and convalescent phases of COVID-19. The repertoires were released in a freely available public database intended as a resource for research on the immune response to SARS-CoV-2. The material from the prospective study consisted of cDNA or gDNA derived from T cells, B-cell-depleted T cells, or PBMCs. The samples were drawn from the first 160 participants of the ongoing ImmuneRACE study and from 950 to 1,500 subjects provided by 6 global collaborators. Where available, HLA class I and class II types were taken from metadata supplied by the sample provider and were not determined by assay-based typing. Deeply sampled blood TCRbeta repertoires from subjects exposed to, actively infected with, or recovered from COVID-19 were included in the dataset. Nearly every sample came with metadata listing a de-identified subject ID, COVID-19 status, age in years and sex. Summary of the overall study and its limitations: The amount of clinical and demographic metadata varied by source and participant and was provided uncurated.

Inclusive of the bounding cysteine and phenylalanine, the CDR3 is 15 residues long. The sequence is cut down to CDR3 DNA, 45 bases in frame from base 1. Germline trimming amounts to 4 bases on V and 0 bases on J, with 4 as the count of junction bases outside the gene matches. In the germline V gene, CDR1 corresponds to SGDLS and CDR2 to YYNGEE. Collaborating institutions collected whole blood in K2EDTA tubes following their own protocols. Collaborator samples were shipped for TCRbeta analysis as frozen whole blood, isolated PBMCs, or DNA extracted from either sample type. The immunoSEQ Assay, a bias-controlled multiplex PCR, was used to amplify TCRbeta CDR3 regions from genomic DNA. In the authors' own workflow: The number of nucleated cells in each sample was estimated by amplification of reference gene primers within the assay. Sequence reads were collapsed and filtered to measure the absolute abundance of every unique TCRbeta CDR3 rearrangement. For each sample, productive Simpson clonality was calculated by taking the square root of Simpson's diversity index across productive rearrangements. The immuneACCESS repertoire file appears here via TCRdb, limited to in-frame rearrangements. These files lack a portion of the clones; in checked studies, under half of the deficit traces to unresolved V genes, and the cause of the others is not known. V and J calls and clone size follow that table, whereas D and trimming were derived from the DNA. The sample includes about 210,000 clones, with around 80% observed a single time. The ten largest account for 9.5% to 15% of the sample.

The chain is encoded by TRBV9 joined to TRBJ2-3, and 8 bases in between align with TRBD2. This TCR was recovered from a woman aged 40 to 50 with acute or convalescent COVID-19. Sequenced: peripheral blood. The CDR3 loop reads CASSYSGASTDTQYF. The bases read TGTGCCAGCAGCTATAGCGGGGCTAGCACAGATACGCAGTATTTT.